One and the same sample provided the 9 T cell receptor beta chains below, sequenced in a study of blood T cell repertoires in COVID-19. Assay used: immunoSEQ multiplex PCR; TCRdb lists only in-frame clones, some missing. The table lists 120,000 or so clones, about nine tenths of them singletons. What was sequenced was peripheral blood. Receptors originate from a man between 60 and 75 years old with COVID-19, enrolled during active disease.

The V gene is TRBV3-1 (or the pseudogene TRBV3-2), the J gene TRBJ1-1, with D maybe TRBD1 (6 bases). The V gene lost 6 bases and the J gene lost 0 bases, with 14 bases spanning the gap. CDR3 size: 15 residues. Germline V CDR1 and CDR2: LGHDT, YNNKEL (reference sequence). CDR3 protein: CASRDSDRMNTEAFF. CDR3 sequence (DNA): TGTGCCAGCAGGGATTCAGACAGGATGAACACTGAAGCTTTCTTT.

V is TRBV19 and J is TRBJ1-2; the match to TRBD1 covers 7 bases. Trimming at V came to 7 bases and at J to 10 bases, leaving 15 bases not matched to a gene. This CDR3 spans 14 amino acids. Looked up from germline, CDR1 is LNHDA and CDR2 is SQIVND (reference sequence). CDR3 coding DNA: TGTGCCAGTACCCTAGGGGACAGACCCTTAGACTACACCTTC. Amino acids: CASTLGDRPLDYTF.

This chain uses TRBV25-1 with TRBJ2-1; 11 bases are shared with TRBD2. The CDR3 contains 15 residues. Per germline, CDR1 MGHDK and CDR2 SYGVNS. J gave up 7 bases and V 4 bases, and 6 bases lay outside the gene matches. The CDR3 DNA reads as TGTGCCAGCAGTGTAACTAGCGGGAGTCTAAATGAGCAGTTCTTC. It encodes CASSVTSGSLNEQFF.

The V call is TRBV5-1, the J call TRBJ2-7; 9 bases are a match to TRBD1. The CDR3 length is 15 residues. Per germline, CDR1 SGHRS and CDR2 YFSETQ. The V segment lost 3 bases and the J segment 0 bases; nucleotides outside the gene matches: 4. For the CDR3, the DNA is TGCGCCAGCAGCTACACAGGGGGCGCCTCCTACGAGCAGTACTTC. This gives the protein CASSYTGGASYEQYF.

In DNA, the CDR3 is TGTGCCAGCAGTTACTCACTAGGGCGGGGAACCTACGAGCAGTACTTC. This codes for CASSYSLGRGTYEQYF. This chain joins TRBV6-5 and TRBJ2-7; D may be TRBD2 (6 bases). In germline, CDR1 is MNHEY, CDR2 SVGAGI. V was trimmed by 0 bases and J by 2 bases, leaving 14 bases between them. This CDR3 spans 16 amino acids.

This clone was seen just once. The CDR3 loop reads CATSDRATENTGELFF. Written as DNA, the CDR3 is TGTGCCACCAGTGACCGCGCGACAGAGAACACCGGGGAGCTGTTTTTT. The genes are TRBV24-1 and TRBJ2-2, with D perhaps matching TRBD1 (5 bases). The V gene lost 4 bases and the J gene lost 1 base, with 12 bases spanning the gap. Looked up from germline, CDR1 is KGHDR and CDR2 is SFDVKD. The CDR3 consists of 16 residues.

The CDR3 nucleotides are TGTGCCAGCAGTGAACTCCTAGCGGGACTCACAGATACGCAGTATTTT. This codes for CASSELLAGLTDTQYF. The chain employs TRBV6-1 and TRBJ2-3; 9 bases map to TRBD2. The CDR3 consists of 16 residues. The V gene's germline CDR1 is MNHNS and CDR2 SASEGT. The trim removed 2 bases at V and 2 bases at J, leaving 5 bases unmatched.

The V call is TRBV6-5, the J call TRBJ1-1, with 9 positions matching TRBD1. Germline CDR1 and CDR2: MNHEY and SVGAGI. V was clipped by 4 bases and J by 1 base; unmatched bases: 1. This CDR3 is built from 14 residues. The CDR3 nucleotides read TGTGCCAGCAGTTGGGACAGGGAGAACACTGAAGCTTTCTTT. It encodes CASSWDRENTEAFF.

CDR3 DNA: TGCGCCAGCAGCCTTGGACTAGCGGGACCCACCGGGGAGCTGTTTTTT. This gives the protein CASSLGLAGPTGELFF. The chain couples TRBV4-3 to TRBJ2-2; 12 bases line up with TRBD2. V lost 4 bases, J lost 4 bases, and 4 bases stayed unmatched. CDR3 length: 16 residues. Germline loops: CDR1 LGHNA, CDR2 YSLEER.